This entry concerns a single T cell receptor (beta chain). Repertoires were generated with immunoSEQ multiplex PCR, while TCRdb's copy carries only in-frame clones and drops some. Counted here are fewer than 45,000 clones, roughly 91% occurring once; the ten biggest clones make up 0.47%. The sample belongs to a study of T cell changes during pregnancy in multiple sclerosis. The source material was CD4+ T cells from peripheral blood mononuclear cells, sampled in the second trimester of pregnancy. This receptor was taken from a female donor in good health, enrolled as a control in a pregnancy study.

CDR3 sequence reads: CASSPTLLGSTQYF. CDR3 bases: TGTGCCAGCAGCCCCACGCTCCTCGGGAGTACGCAGTATTTT. J is TRBJ2-3 and V is TRBV9, with a weak D call TRBD2 (6 bases). V was shortened by 4 bases and J by 8 bases, with 17 bases between the two germline ends. There are 14 residues in the CDR3. In germline, CDR1 is SGDLS, CDR2 YYNGEE.